This T cell receptor (beta chain) was recorded in a study of CD8 T cells in ankylosing spondylitis. Study-wide findings and caveats: Researchers reportedly found disease-linked clones significantly enriched in matched ankylosing spondylitis synovial fluid.

This clonotype was counted at least ten times. Its antigen is as yet unknown. TCRdb used MiXCR to reprocess the 5' RACE reads, holding one entry per CDR3 protein. The sample consists of about 200,000 distinct CDR3 sequences, more than 10% of them appearing once. Between the trimmed V and J ends, which lost 7 bases and 1 base, there was a span of 13 bases. The CDR3 has 15 residues. J is TRBJ2-2 and V is TRBV12-3 or TRBV12-4; TRBD1 might be the D (6 bases). Sequenced sample: blood, either unsorted or a sorted T cell fraction (not recorded which). This sequence was found in a male donor with ankylosing spondylitis or in good health (not recorded which). The CDR3 is CASNDPDRNTGELFF. The CDR3 region has the DNA TGTGCCAGCAACGACCCGGACAGGAACACCGGGGAGCTGTTTTTT.